These 24 T cell receptor beta chains were sequenced from one sample in a study of long-term antiretroviral therapy in people with HIV. The libraries were made with immunoSEQ v3.0 at survey level. Produced via immunoSEQ multiplex PCR; TCRdb's table is partial and in-frame only. Of roughly 25,000 clones listed, 82% are singletons. This specimen was unsorted PBMCs, taken 1.1 years before starting antiretroviral therapy. The receptors derive from a woman aged 30 to 39 with HIV.

This chain connects TRBV12-5 to TRBJ2-2, with D possibly matching TRBD1 (7 bases). Trimming removed 2 bases at V and 5 bases at J, with 9 bases between. Germline values: CDR1 LGHNT, CDR2 FRNRAP. The CDR3 has 14 residues. The CDR3 here is CASGLSGGTGELFF. Here the CDR3 DNA reads TGTGCTAGTGGTTTGTCAGGGGGGACCGGGGAGCTGTTTTTT. The full variable domain, its missing parts supplied by reference TRBV12-5 and TRBJ2-2, is DARVTQTPRHKVTEMGQEVTMRCQPILGHNTVFWYRQTMMQGLELLAYFRNRAPLDDSGMPKDRFSAEMPDATLATLKIQPSEPRDSAVYFCASGLSGGTGELFFGEGSRLTVL.

The chain links TRBV2 to TRBJ1-2; D ambiguous. Between the trimmed V and J ends, which lost 7 bases and 5 bases, there was a span of 8 bases. The CDR3 extends over 11 amino acids. CDR1 is SNHLY and CDR2 is FYNNEI in the germline V gene. The CDR3 DNA follows: TGTGCCAGCACGGCAGCTTATGGCTACACCTTC. This codes for CASTAAYGYTF. Together with reference TRBV2 and TRBJ1-2, the CDR3 gives the full variable domain: EPEVTQTPSHQVTQMGQEVILRCVPISNHLYFYWYRQILGQKVEFLVSFYNNEISEKSEIFDDQFSVERPDGSNFTLKIRSTKLEDSAMYFCASTAAYGYTFGSGTRLTVV.

The chain uses TRBV19 and TRBJ2-1, with 9 bases that match TRBD1. V dropped 5 bases and J dropped 7; count of bases not matched to a gene: 9. This CDR3 is built from 15 residues. CDR1 and CDR2 (germline): LNHDA, SQIVND (reference sequence). The CDR3 coding sequence is TGTGCCAGTAGTTATGGGACAGGGATTTTAAATGAGCAGTTCTTC. It encodes CASSYGTGILNEQFF. Based on the CDR3 plus reference TRBV19 and TRBJ2-1, the full variable domain is DGGITQSPKYLFRKEGQNVTLSCEQNLNHDAMYWYRQDPGQGLRLIYYSQIVNDFQKGDIAEGYSVSREKKESFPLTVTSAQKNPTAFYLCASSYGTGILNEQFFGPGTRLTVL.

This clone has a handful of counts. V usage is TRBV18 and J usage is TRBJ1-4, with a tentative D call TRBD1 (6 bases). The CDR3 contains 14 residues. Germline values: CDR1 KGHSH, CDR2 LQKENI. V was clipped by 4 bases and J by 7 bases, with 13 bases between them. The CDR3 coding sequence is TGTGCCAGCTCACTAACACAGGGTGTTGAAAAACTGTTTTTT. Amino acids: CASSLTQGVEKLFF.

The chain carries TRBV29-1 and TRBJ2-5; no clear D gene. The DNA end is a closer match to TRBJ2-7, so the J assignment may be wrong. CDR1 is SQVTM, CDR2 ANQGSEA, per germline. CDR3 length: 11 residues. The CDR3 coding sequence is TGCAGCGTTGAGTTCAGCTACGAGCAGTACTTC. Translation: CSVEFSYEQYF.

The chain carries TRBV19 and TRBJ1-5, with a weak D call TRBD1 (5 bases). This CDR3 is 21 amino acids long. The V end was cut by 6 bases, the J end by 0 bases, with 30 bases between. The germline CDR1 and CDR2 sequences are LNHDA and SQIVND (reference sequence). The CDR3 DNA reads as TGTGCCAGTAGCTATCCGGAGGGCAGGGCCAGGCACCTTTATAGCAATCAGCCCCAGCATTTT. It codes for CASSYPEGRARHLYSNQPQHF. Complete variable domain (other parts from reference TRBV19 and TRBJ1-5): DGGITQSPKYLFRKEGQNVTLSCEQNLNHDAMYWYRQDPGQGLRLIYYSQIVNDFQKGDIAEGYSVSREKKESFPLTVTSAQKNPTAFYLCASSYPEGRARHLYSNQPQHFGDGTRLSIL.

CDR3 sequence: CASSLSQNYGYTF. CDR3 DNA: TGTGCCAGCAGCTTAAGTCAAAACTATGGCTACACCTTC. The chain has TRBV7-6 and TRBJ1-2; D is undetermined. The germline CDR1 and CDR2 sequences are SGHVS and FNYEAQ. The CDR3 consists of 13 residues. V lost 2 bases, J lost 2 bases, and 6 bases lay in between. The whole variable domain, remainder taken from reference TRBV7-6 and TRBJ1-2, is GAGVSQSPRYKVTKRGQDVALRCDPISGHVSLYWYRQALGQGPEFLTYFNYEAQQDKSGLPNDRFSAERPEGSISTLTIQRTEQRDSAMYRCASSLSQNYGYTFGSGTRLTVV.

This clone came up a few times. A read error may account for a junction end that differs from germline. V and J are TRBV19 and TRBJ1-3; D perhaps matches TRBD1 (6 bases). Germline V gene lookup returns CDR1 LNHDA and CDR2 SQIVND (reference sequence). The CDR3 has 14 residues. CDR3 coding DNA: TGTGCCAGTAGTATAGATCGATTTACCGGGACAATGAATTTT. Residues: CASSIDRFTGTMNF.

The gene calls are TRBV29-1 and TRBJ1-1; 8 bases agree with TRBD1. V lost 7 bases to trimming and J lost 4 bases; unmatched junction nucleotides: 14. Germline lookup yields CDR1 SQVTM and CDR2 ANQGSEA. The CDR3 extends over 15 amino acids. The CDR3: CSARRTGRVGTEAFF. The CDR3, as DNA: TGCAGCGCCAGACGGACAGGGCGCGTGGGCACTGAAGCTTTCTTT.

The chain carries TRBV5-1 and TRBJ1-2; 9 positions match TRBD1. There are 15 residues in the CDR3. The germline gives CDR1 SGHRS, CDR2 YFSETQ. V lost 0 bases to trimming and J lost 6 bases; unmatched junction nucleotides: 6. The CDR3 here is CASSLAPGQGHGYTF. CDR3 nucleotides: TGCGCCAGCAGCTTGGCCCCGGGACAGGGCCATGGCTACACCTTC.

CDR3: CASSPTGSRAETQYF. The CDR3 nucleotides read TGTGCCAGCAGCCCTACCGGCAGCAGGGCCGAGACCCAGTACTTC. The V gene is TRBV11-1, the J gene TRBJ2-5, with TRBD1 as a possible D gene (5 bases). The germline gives CDR1 SGHAT, CDR2 FQDESV (reference sequence). The CDR3 is 15 residues long. V shed 5 bases and J shed 5 bases, with 18 bases lying between them.

The rearrangement uses TRBV29-1 and TRBJ2-7; a weak D match, TRBD1 (6 bases). From germline, CDR1 is SQVTM and CDR2 ANQGSEA. V gave up 1 base and J gave up 7 bases, with 11 bases separating them. CDR3 length: 12 amino acids. The CDR3 region is CSVEGGGQEQYF. As DNA, the CDR3 is TGCAGCGTTGAAGGAGGAGGACAGGAGCAGTACTTC.

The chain is built from TRBV5-6 and TRBJ1-2; 10 nucleotides line up with TRBD1. The CDR3 spans 16 residues. Trimming took 5 bases from V and 0 from J; bases not matched to a gene: 7. Germline CDR1 and CDR2: SGHDT and YYEEEE. CDR3 in DNA: TGTGCCAGCAGGTTCGACAGGGGGCGGTCTAACTATGGCTACACCTTC. Residues: CASRFDRGRSNYGYTF.

This chain connects TRBV19 to TRBJ2-3; D ambiguous. V was trimmed by 5 bases and J by 3 bases, leaving 6 bases between them. The CDR3 consists of 12 residues. The germline gives CDR1 LNHDA, CDR2 SQIVND (reference sequence). The CDR3 region is CASSETTDTQYF. DNA of the CDR3: TGTGCCAGTAGTGAGACGACAGATACGCAGTATTTT.

This clone was detected only once. This chain connects TRBV5-1 to TRBJ2-7, with D unresolved. Germline V gene sequence: CDR1 SGHRS, CDR2 YFSETQ. The length of the CDR3 is 15 residues. With 2 bases removed from V and 2 bases from J, the gap between germline ends came to 14 bases. CDR3 loop: CASSFGLEWAYEQYV. CDR3 coding DNA: TGCGCCAGCAGCTTTGGGCTTGAGTGGGCCTACGAGCAGTACGTC.

DNA for the CDR3: TGTGCCAGCAGCCGAGCGGGGGCCTCCAAAAACATTCAGTACTTC. Its protein product is CASSRAGASKNIQYF. This sequence joins TRBV6-5 and TRBJ2-4; TRBD2 matches at 8 bases. CDR1 and CDR2 (germline): MNHEY, SVGAGI. This CDR3 is built from 15 residues. The V segment lost 6 bases and the J segment 2 bases; nucleotides outside the gene matches: 6.

In its sample, this clone was seen a few times. The genes are TRBV6-1 and TRBJ2-7; D may be TRBD1 (5 bases). Germline V lookup: CDR1 MNHNS, CDR2 SASEGT. This CDR3 region has 12 residues. Trimming took off 8 bases at V and 7 bases at J, with 15 bases between the two ends. The CDR3 protein is CASGTYPGEQYV. CDR3 sequence (DNA): TGTGCCAGCGGTACGTACCCAGGGGAGCAGTACGTC.

This chain connects TRBV19 to TRBJ1-5; 7 nucleotides line up with TRBD1. In germline, CDR1 is LNHDA, CDR2 SQIVND (reference sequence). The CDR3 length is 14 residues. V was clipped by 5 bases and J by 7 bases; unmatched bases: 8. In DNA, the CDR3 is TGTGCCAGTAGTCAAGACAGGGCGGGCCAGCCCCAGCATTTT. It translates to CASSQDRAGQPQHF. Combining the CDR3 with reference TRBV19 and TRBJ1-5 gives the whole variable domain DGGITQSPKYLFRKEGQNVTLSCEQNLNHDAMYWYRQDPGQGLRLIYYSQIVNDFQKGDIAEGYSVSREKKESFPLTVTSAQKNPTAFYLCASSQDRAGQPQHFGDGTRLSIL.

This sequence joins TRBV6-4 and TRBJ1-2; 12 bases are a match to TRBD1. J was trimmed by 1 base and V by 6 bases; bases with no gene match: 9. This CDR3 region has 17 residues. From germline, CDR1 is MRHNA and CDR2 SNTAGT. The CDR3 sequence: CASRRTGTGGGNYGYTF. Here the CDR3 DNA reads TGTGCCAGCAGAAGGACCGGGACAGGGGGCGGTAACTATGGCTACACCTTC.

The table lists this clone with a few counts. The chain links TRBV27 to TRBJ1-6; 9 bases are a match to TRBD1. Germline V CDR1 and CDR2: MNHEY, SMNVEV (reference sequence). CDR3 length equals 15 residues. Germline trimming cut 2 bases from V and 6 bases from J; bases unmatched to any gene: 2. As DNA, the CDR3 is TGTGCCAGCAGTTTACGGGACAGGGTTAATTCACCCCTCCACTTT. This codes for CASSLRDRVNSPLHF.

The V call is TRBV6-6, the J call TRBJ1-1; unclear D gene. V dropped 4 bases and J dropped 7 bases, with 10 bases sitting between them. The CDR3 consists of 12 residues. Germline-derived CDR1 and CDR2 are MNHNY and SVGAGI (reference sequence). The CDR3 loop reads CASSWPGGEAFF. CDR3 bases: TGTGCCAGCAGTTGGCCGGGAGGTGAAGCTTTCTTT.

This clone was counted only a few times. The V and J genes are TRBV19 and TRBJ1-3; no clear D gene. V gave up 7 bases and J gave up 4 bases, with 11 bases separating them. The CDR3 loop spans 13 amino acids. CDR1 is LNHDA and CDR2 is SQIVND in the germline V gene (reference sequence). The CDR3 DNA is TGTGCCAGTAACGTCCGCCCGGGAAACACCATATATTTT. It yields the protein CASNVRPGNTIYF.

The V and J genes are TRBV5-8 and TRBJ1-2; TRBD1 agrees at 11 bases. Losses at the gene ends were 4 bases for V and 4 bases for J; bases not matched to a gene: 6. CDR1 SGHTS and CDR2 YDEGEE come from the germline V gene. The CDR3 runs 15 residues. The CDR3 protein is CASSLGTGGSYGYTF. CDR3 nucleotide sequence: TGTGCCAGCAGCCTCGGGACAGGGGGTAGCTATGGCTACACCTTC.

The chain employs TRBV7-8 and TRBJ1-5, with no clear D. Trimming left V 1 base short and J 2 bases short, with 12 bases between. Germline V gene sequence: CDR1 SGHVS, CDR2 FQNEAQ. The CDR3 is 16 residues long. As DNA, the CDR3 is TGTGCCAGCAGCTTAGGTACCGACCCTCGCAATCAGCCCCAGCATTTT. Its translation: CASSLGTDPRNQPQHF.